These 5 T cell receptor beta chains came from one sample sequenced in a study of blood T cell repertoires in COVID-19 (dated by TCRdb to the early 2020s). The library came from the immunoSEQ multiplex PCR assay. TCRdb carries this immuneACCESS record with in-frame sequences only. Its versions omit some clonotypes, under half of them owing to an unresolved V gene in the studies checked, with the rest unexplained. In this sample the table shows about 120,000 clones, roughly 80% of which occur a single time. The ten largest clones represent about 12% of the sample. Sequencing was carried out using peripheral blood. Source of these receptors: a human donor in a cohort sampled during active COVID-19.

This clone has just a few counts. V usage is TRBV10-3 and J usage is TRBJ2-3; 9 nucleotides agree with TRBD1. The V and J ends lost 6 bases and 5 bases, in that order; junction bases with no gene match: 6. The CDR3 is 14 amino acids. Germline V gives CDR1 ENHRY, CDR2 SYGVKD. CDR3: CAIRGDRERDTQYF. Here the CDR3 DNA reads TGTGCCATCAGGGGGGACAGGGAGCGAGATACGCAGTATTTT.

The chain combines TRBV6-5 with TRBJ2-3, with TRBD2 matching 10 bases. Per germline, CDR1 MNHEY and CDR2 SVGAGI. The length of the CDR3 is 15 residues. The V segment lost 4 bases and the J segment 1 base; nucleotides outside the gene matches: 2. CDR3 protein: CASSFGLAGTDTQYF. The DNA for the CDR3 is TGTGCCAGCAGTTTCGGACTAGCGGGCACAGATACGCAGTATTTT.

This clone came up many times. The chain uses TRBV2 and TRBJ1-5, with unresolved D. Per germline, CDR1 SNHLY and CDR2 FYNNEI. The CDR3 loop spans 14 amino acids. V was pared by 6 bases and J by 3 bases, with 12 bases between. Here the CDR3 DNA reads TGTGCCAGCAGCGCCCTAGACTTCAATCAGCCCCAGCATTTT. Its protein product is CASSALDFNQPQHF.

The chain has TRBV13 and TRBJ2-2; 8 bases line up with TRBD1. Germline CDR1 is PRHDT and CDR2 is FYEKMQ (reference sequence). V gave up 6 bases and J gave up 1 base; unmatched junction bases: 10. CDR3 length: 17 amino acids. The CDR3 DNA reads TGTGCCAGCAGACAAGGGTGGGGGACAGGGAACACCGGGGAGCTGTTTTTT. Its translation: CASRQGWGTGNTGELFF.

DNA of the CDR3: TGTGCCAGCAGCGTAGACAACAGGGGTTATAATTCACCCCTCCACTTT. Protein sequence: CASSVDNRGYNSPLHF. V usage is TRBV9 and J usage is TRBJ1-6; 7 nucleotides align to TRBD1. The germline CDR1 and CDR2 sequences are SGDLS and YYNGEE. V shed 0 bases, J shed 4 bases, and the junction held 4 bases outside the gene matches. The CDR3 extends over 16 amino acids.